One and the same sample provided the 10 T cell receptor beta chains below, sequenced in a study of vaccination effects on CD4 cells after COVID-19. This table comes from immunoSEQ multiplex PCR, and its TCRdb copy is limited to in-frame clones, with some not included. The table lists 20,000 to 25,000 clones, around 80% of them singletons. The antigens of these receptors remain unknown. The ViraFEST assay expanded antigen-specific CD4+ T cells with viral peptide pools before sequencing. Following 10 days of culture, CD4+ T cells were isolated. Vaccinated recipients, who were negative for nucleocapsid antibodies, had no history of SARS-CoV-2 infection. This material consisted of CD4+ T cells from PBMCs cultured with HCoV-NL63 spike peptides, taken before COVID-19 vaccination. The origin of the receptors is a human donor who received a COVID-19 vaccine.

The chain couples TRBV7-8 to TRBJ2-2; D is perhaps TRBD1 or TRBD2 (5 bases each). Trimming removed 4 bases from V and 4 bases from J, with 19 bases in between. This CDR3 is 17 amino acids long. The V gene's germline CDR1 is SGHVS and CDR2 FQNEAQ. The CDR3 DNA follows: TGTGCCAGCAGCTGGACCAGGGACGGCCGTAGCACCGGGGAGCTGTTTTTT. Protein: CASSWTRDGRSTGELFF.

The chain carries TRBV7-2 and TRBJ2-1; 11 nucleotides line up with TRBD2. This CDR3 is built from 12 residues. The J segment lost 10 bases and the V segment lost 5 bases, leaving 1 base of the junction unmatched. Germline CDR1 and CDR2: SGHTA and FQGNSA. The CDR3 DNA reads TGTGCCAGCAGCCGACTAGCGGGAGAGCAGTTCTTC. This gives the protein CASSRLAGEQFF.

V is TRBV5-4 and J is TRBJ1-6, with 7 nucleotides matching TRBD1. CDR1 is SGHNT and CDR2 is YYREEE in the germline V gene (reference sequence). The CDR3 is 15 amino acids. V was clipped by 0 bases and J by 11 bases; unmatched bases: 8. CDR3 sequence (DNA): TGTGCCAGCAGCTTGGATCGGGGCAGGGGGACACCCCTCCACTTT. Translated, it gives CASSLDRGRGTPLHF.

The V call is TRBV9, the J call TRBJ2-5; D perhaps matches TRBD2 (6 bases). The germline gives CDR1 SGDLS, CDR2 YYNGEE. This CDR3 is 14 amino acids long. V was shortened by 4 bases and J by 3 bases, with 13 bases between the two germline ends. In nucleotides, the CDR3 is TGTGCCAGCAGCCCCGGGGCTAGCGAAGAGACCCAGTACTTC. This gives the protein CASSPGASEETQYF.

The chain recombines TRBV7-8 with TRBJ1-6; D uncertain. The CDR3 sequence is 16 residues long. The germline V gene encodes CDR1 SGHVS and CDR2 FQNEAQ. Trimming took off 1 base at V and 0 bases at J, with 7 bases between the two ends. CDR3 sequence reads: CASSLESSSYNSPLHF. The CDR3 DNA reads as TGTGCCAGCAGCTTAGAATCCAGCTCCTATAATTCACCCCTCCACTTT.

The gene calls are TRBV7-2 and TRBJ2-5, with D possibly matching TRBD2 (7 bases). V was cut by 2 bases and J by 5 bases, with 12 bases left in between. CDR3 length equals 14 residues. Germline assignment: CDR1 SGHTA and CDR2 FQGNSA. The CDR3 loop reads CASSLRGAVETQYF. The CDR3 DNA follows: TGTGCCAGCAGCTTACGGGGGGCCGTTGAGACCCAGTACTTC.

V and J are TRBV2 and TRBJ1-1, with 7 bases that match TRBD1. The CDR3 runs to 15 residues. Germline V gene lookup returns CDR1 SNHLY and CDR2 FYNNEI. V trimming: 6 bases; J trimming: 2 bases; junction bases outside the gene matches: 9. DNA of the CDR3: TGTGCCAGCAGAGCCGACAGGGCCATCAACACTGAAGCTTTCTTT. Residues: CASRADRAINTEAFF.

Here the CDR3 DNA reads TGCAGCGCAAACGTAGGGGGGACCGGGACTAGGCAGTACTTC. Its protein is CSANVGGTGTRQYF. The J gene is TRBJ2-7, the V gene TRBV29-1, with 8 positions matching TRBD2. Germline lookup yields CDR1 SQVTM and CDR2 ANQGSEA. The CDR3 sequence is 14 residues long. Trimming removed 7 bases from V and 9 bases from J; junction bases left unmatched: 17.

This clone is a singleton in its sample. V usage is TRBV28 and J usage is TRBJ1-5, with D uncertain. The germline V and J ends were trimmed by 8 bases and 2 bases, with 28 bases remaining between them. Germline CDR1 is MDHEN and CDR2 is SYDVKM. The CDR3 covers 19 residues. CDR3 coding DNA: TGTGCCAGCGCAAACCCCCACCTCCTACCCGCATCGGGCAATCAGCCCCAGCATTTT. The encoded protein is CASANPHLLPASGNQPQHF.

The chain recombines TRBV20-1 with TRBJ2-1; 7 nucleotides agree with TRBD2. V dropped 7 bases and J dropped 14; count of bases not matched to a gene: 11. Per the germline V gene, CDR1 is DFQATT and CDR2 is SNEGSKA (reference sequence). The CDR3 spans 11 residues. CDR3: CSGRWGTMEFF. The CDR3 coding sequence is TGCAGTGGGCGATGGGGGACTATGGAGTTCTTC.